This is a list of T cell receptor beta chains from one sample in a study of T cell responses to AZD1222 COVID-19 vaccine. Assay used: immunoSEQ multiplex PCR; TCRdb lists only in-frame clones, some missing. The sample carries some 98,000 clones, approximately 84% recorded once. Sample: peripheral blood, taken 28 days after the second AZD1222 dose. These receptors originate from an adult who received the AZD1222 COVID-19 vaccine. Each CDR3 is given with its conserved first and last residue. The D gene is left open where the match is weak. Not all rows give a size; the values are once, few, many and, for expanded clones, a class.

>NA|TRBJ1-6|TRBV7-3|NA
TGTGCCAGCAGCTTAAGGGGGGGCGCGTCGGGTTCACCCCTCCACTTT
CASSLRGGASGSPLHF
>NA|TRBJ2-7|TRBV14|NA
TGTGCCAGCAGCCAAGAGACAGCAGTCCCCGAGCAGTACTTC
CASSQETAVPEQYF
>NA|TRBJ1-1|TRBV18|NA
TGTGCCAGCTCACCGGCGCGGGGTGAAGCTTTCTTT
CASSPARGEAFF
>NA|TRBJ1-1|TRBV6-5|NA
TGTGCCAGCAGTTACTCGGGCAAGAGAGGCACTGAAGCTTTCTTT
CASSYSGKRGTEAFF
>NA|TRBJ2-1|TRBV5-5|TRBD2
TGTGCCAGCAGCAGGGGGCTAGCGGGGGCTAGCAATGAGCAGTTCTTC
CASSRGLAGASNEQFF
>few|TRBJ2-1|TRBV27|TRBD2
TGTGCCAGCAGTTTGGGGGGGGGACTAGCGGGAGGAGAGCAGTTCTTC
CASSLGGGLAGGEQFF
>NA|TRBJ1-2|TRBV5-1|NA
TGCGCCAGCAGCTCCTCACAGGTCTATGGCTACACCTTC
CASSSSQVYGYTF
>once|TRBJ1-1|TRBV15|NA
TGTGCCACCAGCAGAGAGGGACGAACGACCGCTGAAGCTTTCTTT
CATSREGRTTAEAFF
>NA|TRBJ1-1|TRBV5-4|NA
TGTGCCAGCAGCTTGGGACAGGTGCCCTCTGAAGCTTTCTTT
CASSLGQVPSEAFF
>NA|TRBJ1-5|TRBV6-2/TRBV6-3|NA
TGTGCCAGCAGTCCGGGTCAATTCATACGGGGCAATCAGCCCCAGCATTTT
CASSPGQFIRGNQPQHF
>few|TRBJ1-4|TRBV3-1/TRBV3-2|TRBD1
TGTGCCAGCAGCTCTACAGGGGTACCGCTGTTTTTT
CASSSTGVPLFF
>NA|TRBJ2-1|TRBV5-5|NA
TGTGCCAGCAGCTTGAAGGGCTCCTACAATGAGCAGTTCTTC
CASSLKGSYNEQFF
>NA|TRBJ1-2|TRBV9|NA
TGTGCCAGCAGCGAATCAGGAGACCCTAACTATGGCTACACCTTC
CASSESGDPNYGYTF
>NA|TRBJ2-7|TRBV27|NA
TGTGCCAGCAGCTCCCGGGAGAGATTCTACGAGCAGTACTTC
CASSSRERFYEQYF
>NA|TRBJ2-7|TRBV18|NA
TGTGCCAGCTCACCACCGGTGAGGGTCGTCTACGAGCAGTACTTC
CASSPPVRVVYEQYF
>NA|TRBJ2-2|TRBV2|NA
TGTGCCAGCAGTGAACCCCAGGGGAGCGGGACGGGCGGGGAGCTGTTTTTT
CASSEPQGSGTGGELFF
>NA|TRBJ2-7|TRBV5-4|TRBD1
TGTGCCAGCAGCTTGGAAACAGGGGGCTACGAGCAGTACTTC
CASSLETGGYEQYF
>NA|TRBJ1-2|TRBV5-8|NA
TGTGCCAGTTCGTTGGAGTTGAAGGTTAACTATGGCTACACCTTC
CASSLELKVNYGYTF
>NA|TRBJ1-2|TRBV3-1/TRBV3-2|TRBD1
TGTGCCAGCAGCCATTCACCGGGACAGGGACTCTATGGCTACACCTTC
CASSHSPGQGLYGYTF
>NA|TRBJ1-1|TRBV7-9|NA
TGTGCCACCAGGGGCGAGAGGACTGAAGCTTTCTTT
CATRGERTEAFF
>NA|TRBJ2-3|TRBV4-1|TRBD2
TGCGCCAGCAGCCAAGAAATCGGACTAGCGGGAGTTGCAGATACGCAGTATTTT
CASSQEIGLAGVADTQYF
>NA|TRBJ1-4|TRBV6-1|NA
TGTGCCAGCAGTGAAATGGCGGGCTTTGATAGACTGTTTTTT
CASSEMAGFDRLFF
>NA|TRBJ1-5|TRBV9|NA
TGTGCCAGTTCCTCGGGCTATAGCAATCAGCCCCAGCATTTT
CASSSGYSNQPQHF
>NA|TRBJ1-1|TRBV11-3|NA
TGTGCCAGCAGCTTTGGCAGGGGTAACACTGAAGCTTTCTTT
CASSFGRGNTEAFF
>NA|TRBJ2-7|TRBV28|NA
TGTGCCAGCAGCCAACATCCCTACGAGCAGTACTTC
CASSQHPYEQYF
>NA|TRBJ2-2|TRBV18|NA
TGTGCCAGCTCACCACAAAAGGGATTAGGCACCGGGGAGCTGTTTTTT
CASSPQKGLGTGELFF
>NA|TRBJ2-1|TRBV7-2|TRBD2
TGTGCCAGCAGCCCGTGGGGGGGAGGGCCCAATGAGCAGTTCTTC
CASSPWGGGPNEQFF
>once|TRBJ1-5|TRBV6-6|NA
TGTGCCAGCAGTTACGCTGGGGATGGCAATCAGCCCCAGCATTTT
CASSYAGDGNQPQHF
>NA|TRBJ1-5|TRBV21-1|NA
TGTGCCAGCAGCCTCCCGGACAGGGTCTCTCTCCGGCCCCAGCATTTT
CASSLPDRVSLRPQHF
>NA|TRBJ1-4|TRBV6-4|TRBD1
TGTGCCAGCAGGCGGACAGGGGGAACTAATGAAAAACTGTTTTTT
CASRRTGGTNEKLFF
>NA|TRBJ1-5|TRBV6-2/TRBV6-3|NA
TGTGCCAGCAGTTACCCCTCCCGGGGAAGAGGTCAGCCCCAGCATTTT
CASSYPSRGRGQPQHF
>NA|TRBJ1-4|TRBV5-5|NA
TGTGCCAGCAGCTTATTTCACGGGATGGGTAATGAAAAACTGTTTTTT
CASSLFHGMGNEKLFF
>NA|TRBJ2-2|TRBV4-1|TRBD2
TGCGCCAGCAGCCAAGTAATGGCGGGGGGTTCCGGGGAGCTGTTTTTT
CASSQVMAGGSGELFF
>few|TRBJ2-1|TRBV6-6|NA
TGTGCCAGCAGCAGACCCTACAATGAGCAGTTCTTC
CASSRPYNEQFF
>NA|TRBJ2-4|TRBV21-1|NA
TGTGCCAGCAGCAAAGCGCTTTGCAGATGTTACAAAGCCAAAAACATTCAGTACTTC
CASSKALCRCYKAKNIQYF
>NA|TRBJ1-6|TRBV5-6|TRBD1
TGTGCCAGCAGCCCGTGGCGCCGGGACAGATCCCTCAATTCACCCCTCCACTTT
CASSPWRRDRSLNSPLHF
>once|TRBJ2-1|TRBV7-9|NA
TGTGCCAGCAGCTTAGCGTGGGAGCAGTTCTTC
CASSLAWEQFF
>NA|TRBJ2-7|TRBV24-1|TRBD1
TGTGCCACCAGTGACGGACAGGGGGCTGAGGAGCAGTACTTC
CATSDGQGAEEQYF
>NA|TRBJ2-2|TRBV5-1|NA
TGCGCCAGCAGCTTGGGCAGGATTAACACCGGGGAGCTGTTTTTT
CASSLGRINTGELFF
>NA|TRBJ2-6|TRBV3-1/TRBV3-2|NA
TGTGCCAGCAGCCAAGTTCCTGGGGCCAACGTCCTGACTTTC
CASSQVPGANVLTF
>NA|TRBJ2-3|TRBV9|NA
TGTGCCAGCAGCGTAGGGAGCGTAGCCACAGATACGCAGTATTTT
CASSVGSVATDTQYF
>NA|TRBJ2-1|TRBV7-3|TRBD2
TGTGCCAGCAGCTTAACAGCGGGAGAGAATGGCAATGAGCAGTTCTTC
CASSLTAGENGNEQFF